The 30 T cell receptor beta chains below come from one sample, sequenced in a study of cytomegalovirus exposure and HLA in healthy donors. Primers included in the PCR were 60 Vbeta and 13 Jbeta primers. Using immunoSEQ multiplex PCR, the repertoire was profiled, and TCRdb retains in-frame clones only, with some absent. Of 130,000 or so clones listed, approximately 84% are singletons. The source material was PBMCs. These receptors were taken from a woman aged 40 to 50 in good health and CMV-seronegative.

V usage is TRBV7-2 and J usage is TRBJ2-5, with 8 bases lining up with TRBD1. The last part of the DNA fits TRBJ2-7 better; the J call may be wrong. The CDR3 loop spans 15 amino acids. Per the germline V gene, CDR1 is SGHTA and CDR2 is FQGNSA. The chain's CDR3 is CASSLATGATYEQYF. Here the CDR3 DNA reads TGTGCCAGCAGCTTAGCGACAGGGGCCACCTACGAGCAGTACTTC.

The CDR3 DNA reads as TGTGCCAGCAGTTTAGGGACAGGGAAGTACACCGGGGAGCTGTTTTTT. It codes for CASSLGTGKYTGELFF. V usage is TRBV27 and J usage is TRBJ2-2; 9 nucleotides line up with TRBD1. The J segment lost 3 bases and the V segment lost 2 bases, leaving 4 bases of the junction unmatched. The V gene's germline CDR1 is MNHEY and CDR2 SMNVEV (reference sequence). CDR3 length: 16 amino acids.

V gene TRBV9 combines with J gene TRBJ2-3; D remains ambiguous. V gave up 0 bases and J gave up 2 bases, with 7 bases separating them. Per the germline V gene, CDR1 is SGDLS and CDR2 is YYNGEE. This CDR3 contains 14 residues. The CDR3 nucleotides are TGTGCCAGCAGCGTAGCAGGTAACACAGATACGCAGTATTTT. It specifies CASSVAGNTDTQYF.

The rearrangement links TRBV6-5 to TRBJ2-5, with 7 bases aligning to TRBD1. The V segment lost 6 bases and the J segment 3 bases; nucleotides outside the gene matches: 10. This CDR3 spans 15 amino acids. The germline V gene has CDR1 MNHEY and CDR2 SVGAGI. CDR3 residues: CASSRAGTAKETQYF. The CDR3, as DNA: TGTGCCAGCAGCCGCGCCGGGACAGCTAAAGAGACCCAGTACTTC.

This clone occurred a few times. CDR3 amino acids: CASSLRSGAEQFF. Written as DNA, the CDR3 is TGCGCCAGCAGCTTGAGATCGGGAGCTGAGCAGTTCTTC. The chain links TRBV5-1 to TRBJ2-1; D is possibly TRBD2 (6 bases). V was shortened by 1 base and J by 9 bases, with 11 bases between the two germline ends. This CDR3 comprises 13 residues. The germline gives CDR1 SGHRS, CDR2 YFSETQ.

Here the CDR3 reads CASSLKTSGEQYF. In nucleotides, the CDR3 is TGCGCCAGCAGCCTGAAGACTAGCGGCGAGCAGTACTTC. The V gene is TRBV5-1, the J gene TRBJ2-5; the match to TRBD2 covers 9 bases. The tail of the sequence fits TRBJ2-7 better, so the J call may be wrong. Germline CDR1 SGHRS, CDR2 YFSETQ. The CDR3 is made up of 13 amino acids.

The chain carries TRBV14 and TRBJ2-7; the match to TRBD1 covers 7 bases. Trimming removed 9 bases from V and 3 bases from J; junction bases left unmatched: 14. Looked up from germline, CDR1 is SGHDN and CDR2 is FVKESK. The CDR3 length is 15 residues. DNA for the CDR3: TGTGCCAGTTCCCAACCGACAGGGCCGGACTACGAGCAGTACTTC. It is translated as CASSQPTGPDYEQYF. The whole variable domain, filled in from reference TRBV14 and TRBJ2-7, reads EAGVTQFPSHSVIEKGQTVTLRCDPISGHDNLYWYRRVMGKEIKFLLHFVKESKQDESGMPNNRFLAERTGGTYSTLKVQPAELEDSGVYFCASSQPTGPDYEQYFGPGTRLTVT.

The chain combines TRBV7-6 with TRBJ2-7; 7 nucleotides align to TRBD2. Germline V CDR1 and CDR2: SGHVS, FNYEAQ. The CDR3 has 16 amino acids. J gave up 0 bases and V 5 bases, and 10 bases lay outside the gene matches. CDR3 sequence reads: CASSRQASGDSYEQYF. The CDR3 nucleotides read TGTGCCAGCAGCCGCCAGGCTAGCGGAGACTCCTACGAGCAGTACTTC.

The CDR3 protein is CASSPRGTAEQFF. CDR3 coding DNA: TGTGCCAGCAGCCCCAGGGGGACAGCGGAGCAGTTCTTC. The chain combines TRBV7-3 with TRBJ2-1; TRBD1 matches at 7 bases. There are 13 residues in the CDR3. Germline-derived CDR1 and CDR2 are SGHTA and FQGTGA. The V segment lost 5 bases and the J segment 10 bases; nucleotides outside the gene matches: 8.

This clone was recorded a few times. This chain uses TRBV4-2 with TRBJ1-1; 8 positions match TRBD1. V gave up 1 base and J gave up 1 base; unmatched junction bases: 8. CDR1 is LGHNA and CDR2 is YNFKEQ in the germline V gene. This CDR3 has 17 residues. The CDR3 DNA is TGTGCCAGCAGCCAAGTAGGGATCGGGACAGGGAACACTGAAGCTTTCTTT. As protein: CASSQVGIGTGNTEAFF.

The chain employs TRBV5-1 and TRBJ2-3, with 7 bases that match TRBD1. Germline V gene sequence: CDR1 SGHRS, CDR2 YFSETQ. This CDR3 contains 13 residues. V shed 2 bases and J 3 bases; nucleotides not matched to a gene: 0. The CDR3: CASSLQGTDTQYF. DNA of the CDR3: TGCGCCAGCAGCTTACAGGGGACAGATACGCAGTATTTT.

The chain carries TRBV5-1 and TRBJ2-7; TRBD1 might be the D (6 bases). This CDR3 comprises 16 residues. The V end lost 4 bases, the J end lost 0 bases, and 17 bases lay between the germline ends. Looked up from germline, CDR1 is SGHRS and CDR2 is YFSETQ. The CDR3, as DNA: TGCGCCAGCAGCGCTGGCCTGACAGGTCTCTCCTACGAGCAGTACTTC. Encoded protein: CASSAGLTGLSYEQYF.

The chain links TRBV11-2 to TRBJ1-1; 10 bases align to TRBD1. Germline CDR1 SGHAT, CDR2 FQNNGV. V lost 5 bases to trimming and J lost 8 bases; unmatched junction nucleotides: 11. CDR3 length equals 15 residues. The CDR3 region is CASSLGTGVPSEAFF. The CDR3 DNA follows: TGTGCCAGCAGCCTCGGGACAGGGGTCCCCTCCGAAGCTTTCTTT.

This rearrangement joins TRBV7-9 to TRBJ2-2; the match to TRBD1 covers 9 bases. Trimming removed 4 bases from V and 4 bases from J; junction bases left unmatched: 4. The germline CDR1 and CDR2 sequences are SEHNR and FQNEAQ (reference sequence). The length of the CDR3 is 15 residues. Here the CDR3 reads CASSYDRGFTGELFF. CDR3 in DNA: TGTGCCAGCAGCTATGACAGGGGGTTCACCGGGGAGCTGTTTTTT.

The V and J genes are TRBV15 and TRBJ2-1, with 10 bases lining up with TRBD2. The CDR3 runs 17 residues. CDR1 and CDR2 (germline): LNHNV, YYDKDF (reference sequence). Trimming at V came to 0 bases and at J to 5 bases, leaving 7 bases not matched to a gene. CDR3 loop: CATSRDLGLAVNNEQFF. The CDR3 nucleotides read TGTGCCACCAGCAGAGATTTAGGACTAGCGGTAAACAATGAGCAGTTCTTC.

Comment on this clone: This sample also contains other DNA sequences that code for the same CDR3. The J gene is TRBJ2-3, the V gene TRBV4-2, with D perhaps TRBD2 (6 bases). This CDR3 is 15 amino acids long. CDR1 and CDR2 (germline): LGHNA, YNFKEQ. The V gene lost 0 bases and the J gene lost 8 bases, with 15 bases spanning the gap. CDR3 nucleotide sequence: TGTGCCAGCAGCCAAGAGGATGCTAGCGAGGGTACGCAGTATTTT. Translation: CASSQEDASEGTQYF.

J is TRBJ2-3 and V is TRBV21-1; the listed D gene, TRBD2, was not tested against the DNA. TRBV21-1 is reported as a pseudogene. This CDR3 spans 17 amino acids. In DNA form, the CDR3 reads TGTGCCAGCAGCAAAACCCCCTTCCCACCTACGCGGCATACGCAGTATTTT. It translates to CASSKTPFPPTRHTQYF.

This rearrangement joins TRBV4-1 to TRBJ2-1; 10 bases are a match to TRBD2. Losses at the gene ends were 1 base for V and 0 bases for J; bases not matched to a gene: 15. The CDR3 loop spans 21 amino acids. From germline, CDR1 is MGHRA and CDR2 YSYEKL. Here the CDR3 DNA reads TGCGCCAGCAGCCAAGGGGGTTTAGGAGCGGGAGGGCCTAGCTCCTACAATGAGCAGTTCTTC. Translating it yields CASSQGGLGAGGPSSYNEQFF.

The chain joins TRBV28 to TRBJ1-2; D not resolved. CDR1 and CDR2 from the germline V gene are MDHEN and SYDVKM. Trimming took off 7 bases at V and 7 bases at J, with 10 bases between the two ends. CDR3 length equals 11 residues. The DNA of the CDR3 is TGTGCCAGCATATCGACGGGTGGCTACACCTTC. Protein product: CASISTGGYTF.

The chain joins TRBV4-3 to TRBJ2-7, with D unresolved. CDR3 length: 15 residues. Looked up from germline, CDR1 is LGHNA and CDR2 is YSLEER. V gave up 0 bases and J gave up 0 bases, with 9 bases separating them. CDR3 region: CASSQDRYSSYEQYF. The CDR3 DNA reads as TGCGCCAGCAGCCAAGATCGGTACAGCTCCTACGAGCAGTACTTC.

The chain combines TRBV11-2 with TRBJ2-3, with D maybe TRBD2 (5 bases). The V end was cut by 4 bases, the J end by 5 bases, with 10 bases between. Germline CDR1 SGHAT, CDR2 FQNNGV. The CDR3 consists of 13 residues. CDR3 in DNA: TGTGCCAGCAGCTCACTAGAAATAGATACGCAGTATTTT. Residues: CASSSLEIDTQYF.

In the case of this clone: One junction end does not reproduce the germline sequence, and a read error may be involved. The rearrangement joins TRBV7-9 to TRBJ2-7; 7 positions match TRBD1. The CDR3 length is 15 residues. Germline CDR1 SEHNR, CDR2 FQNEAQ (reference sequence). As DNA, the CDR3 is TGTGCCAGCAGCTTACTTCGGGGACAGATGAAGGGGCACGACTTC. Protein: CASSLLRGQMKGHDF.

V gene TRBV21-1 combines with J gene TRBJ2-2; the table's TRBD1 call for D was not verified on the DNA. TRBV21-1 is labeled a pseudogene. The CDR3 runs to 16 residues. The CDR3 bases are TGTGCCAGCAGCATTGGGTCGACAGGGGGCACCGGGGAGCTGTTTTTT. It translates to CASSIGSTGGTGELFF.

V gene TRBV18 combines with J gene TRBJ2-7, with TRBD1 identical over 9 bases. CDR1 and CDR2 (germline): KGHSH, LQKENI. The CDR3 runs to 16 residues. The V and J ends lost 0 bases and 2 bases, in that order; junction bases with no gene match: 5. The CDR3 sequence is CASSPPTTGGAYEQYF. CDR3 DNA sequence: TGTGCCAGCTCACCACCGACGACAGGGGGGGCCTACGAGCAGTACTTC. The variable domain in full, completed from reference TRBV18 and TRBJ2-7, reads NAGVMQNPRHLVRRRGQEARLRCSPMKGHSHVYWYRQLPEEGLKFMVYLQKENIIDESGMPKERFSAEFPKEGPSILRIQQVVRGDSAAYFCASSPPTTGGAYEQYFGPGTRLTVT.

Only one count was recorded for this clone. The chain is built from TRBV28 and TRBJ2-1; maybe TRBD2 (6 bases). V lost 5 bases and J 15 bases, leaving 20 bases between the germline ends. This CDR3 comprises 13 residues. Germline assignment: CDR1 MDHEN and CDR2 SYDVKM. This CDR3 is CASSHPTSMKPFF. In DNA form, the CDR3 reads TGTGCCAGCAGTCACCCGACTAGTATGAAGCCGTTCTTC.

The V and J genes are TRBV9 and TRBJ2-7, with TRBD2 matching 9 bases. Germline trimming cut 3 bases from V and 7 bases from J; bases unmatched to any gene: 14. This CDR3 spans 16 amino acids. Germline-derived CDR1 and CDR2 are SGDLS and YYNGEE. The CDR3 sequence: CASSATGSGREREQYF. CDR3 DNA sequence: TGTGCCAGCAGCGCCACGGGTAGCGGGAGAGAACGTGAGCAGTACTTC.

This clone has a single count. The identical CDR3 is also encoded by other nucleotide sequences in the sample. For the CDR3, the DNA is TGTGCCAGCAGCCCAGGGGGCTCCCAAGAGACCCAGTACTTC. As protein: CASSPGGSQETQYF. V gene TRBV5-4 combines with J gene TRBJ2-5, with 8 bases aligning to TRBD1. With 4 bases clipped from V and 1 base from J, the junction kept 3 bases outside the gene matches. The CDR3 covers 14 residues. Looked up from germline, CDR1 is SGHNT and CDR2 is YYREEE (reference sequence).

This clone was counted a single time. The rearrangement links TRBV6-5 to TRBJ2-7; 14 positions match TRBD2. Trimming removed 0 bases from V and 5 bases from J; junction bases left unmatched: 0. This CDR3 contains 15 residues. Germline CDR1 MNHEY, CDR2 SVGAGI. The CDR3 sequence: CASSYSGLAGDEQYF. DNA of the CDR3: TGTGCCAGCAGTTACTCGGGACTAGCGGGAGACGAGCAGTACTTC.

CDR3 sequence (DNA): TGTGCCAGCAGCCCCCTTAAGGGACAGGGCAAGAACGAGCAGTACTTC. Its translation is CASSPLKGQGKNEQYF. The chain uses TRBV11-2 and TRBJ2-7; 9 bases are shared with TRBD1. Germline V gene sequence: CDR1 SGHAT, CDR2 FQNNGV. CDR3 length: 16 amino acids. V lost 5 bases to trimming and J lost 5 bases; unmatched junction nucleotides: 13.

The V gene is TRBV10-3, the J gene TRBJ1-1; TRBD1 might be the D (5 bases). Germline values: CDR1 ENHRY, CDR2 SYGVKD. The CDR3 totals 15 residues. Trimming shortened V by 0 bases and J by 1 base, and 9 bases separated the two germline ends. CDR3 sequence reads: CAISESGGRNTEAFF. CDR3 coding DNA: TGTGCCATCAGTGAGTCGGGGGGTCGGAACACTGAAGCTTTCTTT.